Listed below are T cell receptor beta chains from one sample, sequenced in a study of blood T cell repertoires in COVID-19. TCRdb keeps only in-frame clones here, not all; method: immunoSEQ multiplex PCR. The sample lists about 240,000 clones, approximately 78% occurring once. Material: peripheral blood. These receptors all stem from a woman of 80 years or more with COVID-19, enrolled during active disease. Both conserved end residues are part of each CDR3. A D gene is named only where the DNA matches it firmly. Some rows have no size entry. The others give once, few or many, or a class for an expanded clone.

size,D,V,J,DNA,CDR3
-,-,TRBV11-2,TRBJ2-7,TGTGCCAGCAGCTCGGCTGGGCCCGGCGAGCAGTACTTC,CASSSAGPGEQYF
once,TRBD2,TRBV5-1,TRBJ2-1,TGCGCCAGCAGCGTCACTAGCGGGGGGCTAAATGAGCAGTTCTTC,CASSVTSGGLNEQFF
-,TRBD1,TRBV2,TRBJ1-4,TGTGCCAGCGCCAGACAGGGAACAACTAATGAAAAACTGTTTTTT,CASARQGTTNEKLFF
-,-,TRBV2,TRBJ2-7,TGTGCCAGCGAACAATTTTACGAGCAGTACTTC,CASEQFYEQYF
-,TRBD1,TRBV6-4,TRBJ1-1,TGTGCCAGCAGGGACAGGGCGGGCACTGAAGCTTTCTTT,CASRDRAGTEAFF
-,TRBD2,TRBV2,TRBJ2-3,TGTGCCAGCAGGCCAGGGACTAGCGACAGAGATACGCAGTATTTT,CASRPGTSDRDTQYF
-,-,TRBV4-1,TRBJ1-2,TGCGCCAGCAGCCAAGTAGCGGGCCGGGGTGGCTACACCTTC,CASSQVAGRGGYTF
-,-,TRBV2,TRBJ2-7,TGTGCCAGCAGTCCGGACAGAGCTTCCTACGAGCAGTACTTC,CASSPDRASYEQYF
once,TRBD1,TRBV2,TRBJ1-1,TGTGCCGGACGGGACAGCGGCCGGGCTGAAGCTTTCTTT,CAGRDSGRAEAFF
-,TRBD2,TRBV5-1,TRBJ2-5,TGCGCCAGCAGCCCTACTAGCGGGGGAGGAAAGACCCAGTACTTC,CASSPTSGGGKTQYF
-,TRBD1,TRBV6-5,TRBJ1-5,TGTGCCAGCAGCCCGACAGGGTCGAGCAATCAGCCCCAGCATTTT,CASSPTGSSNQPQHF
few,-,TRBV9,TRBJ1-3,TGTGCCAGCAGCGCCTGGGCCAACTCTGGAAACACCATATATTTT,CASSAWANSGNTIYF
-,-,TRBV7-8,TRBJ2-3,TGTGCCAGCAGCCTGACTGCTCTTGGGTCAGATACGCAGTATTTT,CASSLTALGSDTQYF
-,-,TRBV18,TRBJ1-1,TGTGCCAGCTCACCCTCAAGGGGGAACACTGAAGCTTTCTTT,CASSPSRGNTEAFF
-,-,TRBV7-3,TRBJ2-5,TGTGCCAGCAGCCCAGGCGGGTCAAGGGATGAGACCCAGTACTTC,CASSPGGSRDETQYF
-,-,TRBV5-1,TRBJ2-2,TGCGCCAGCAGAATAGCGGCCTTTAACACCGGGGAGCTGTTTTTT,CASRIAAFNTGELFF
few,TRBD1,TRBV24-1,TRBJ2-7,TGTGCCACCAGTGATCCTCCCCGGACAGGGGATAACGAGCAGTACTTC,CATSDPPRTGDNEQYF
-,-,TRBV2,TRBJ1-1,TGTGCCAGCAGAGAAGGAGGCGTAGGAAGAAGAGCTTTCTTT,CASREGGVGRRAFF
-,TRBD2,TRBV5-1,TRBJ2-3,TGCGCCAGCAGCTTTTCCGGGGGGTACACAGATACGCAGTATTTT,CASSFSGGYTDTQYF
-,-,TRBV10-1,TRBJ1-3,TGCGCCAGCAGTGAAATAGTCTTAGGACAGGGAAACACCATATATTTT,CASSEIVLGQGNTIYF
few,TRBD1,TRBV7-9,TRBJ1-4,TGTGCCAGCAGTTTGGGACAGGGGGCCCATGAAAAACTGTTTTTT,CASSLGQGAHEKLFF
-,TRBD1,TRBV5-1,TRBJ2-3,TGCGCCAGCAGCTACGATCCGGGACAGTCCACAGATACGCAGTATTTT,CASSYDPGQSTDTQYF
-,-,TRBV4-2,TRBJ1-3,TGTGCCAGCAGTCAGGGGAGCTCTGGAAACACCATATATTTT,CASSQGSSGNTIYF
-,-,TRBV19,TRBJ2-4,TGTGCCAGTAGTACAGGGGGCGGGGGCAAAAACATTCAGTACTTC,CASSTGGGGKNIQYF
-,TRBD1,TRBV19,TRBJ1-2,TGTGCCAGTATCGGCAGGGGGTTATCTGGCTACACCTTC,CASIGRGLSGYTF
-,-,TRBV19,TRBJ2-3,TGTGCCAGTAAACAAACAGGGTTCGAAGATACGCAGTATTTT,CASKQTGFEDTQYF
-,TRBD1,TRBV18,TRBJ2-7,TGTGCCAGCTCACGGGACAGTTTACGTGAAGAGCAGTACTTC,CASSRDSLREEQYF
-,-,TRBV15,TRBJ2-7,TGTGCCACCAGCAGACAACCGACTCGCGGGAAGTACTTC,CATSRQPTRGKYF
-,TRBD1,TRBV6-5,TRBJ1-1,TGTGCCAGCGTGGGACAGGGGGGTTACACTGAAGCTTTCTTT,CASVGQGGYTEAFF
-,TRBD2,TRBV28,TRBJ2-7,TGTGCCAGCAGCCCATTAGCGGGTGGCTCCTACGAGCAGTACTTC,CASSPLAGGSYEQYF
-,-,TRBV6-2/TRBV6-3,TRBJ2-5,TGTGCCAGCAGTTGGGCAGCATCCCACCAAGAGACCCAGTACTTC,CASSWAASHQETQYF
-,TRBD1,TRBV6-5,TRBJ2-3,TGTGCCAGCAGTATGGGACAGGCTCGCACAGATACGCAGTATTTT,CASSMGQARTDTQYF
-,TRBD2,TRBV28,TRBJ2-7,TGTGCCAGTGGGACTAGCGGGAGATCTGAGCAGTACTTC,CASGTSGRSEQYF
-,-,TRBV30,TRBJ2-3,TGTGCCTGGAGTCCCCAGGTCTTCACAGATACGCAGTATTTT,CAWSPQVFTDTQYF
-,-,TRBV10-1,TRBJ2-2,TGCGCCAGCAGTGAGTCGGGAGTAGGGACCGGGGAGCTGTTTTTT,CASSESGVGTGELFF
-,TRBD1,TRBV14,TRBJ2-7,TGTGCCAGCAGCCAAGGAGGGGGCCGGAACGAGCAGTACTTC,CASSQGGGRNEQYF
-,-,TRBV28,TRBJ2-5,TGTGCCAGCAGGTTAGGCCTTACGACCCAGTACTTC,CASRLGLTTQYF
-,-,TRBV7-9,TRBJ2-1,TGTGCCAGCAGCTCTCCCGGGGGGCGGAGCTCCTACAATGAGCAGTTCTTC,CASSSPGGRSSYNEQFF
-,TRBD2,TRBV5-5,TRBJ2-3,TGTGCCAGCAGTCCTCTAGCGGGGGGGCGAGATACGCAGTATTTT,CASSPLAGGRDTQYF
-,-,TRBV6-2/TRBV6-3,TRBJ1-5,TGTGCCAGCAGTTACGATCGGGGGGATCAGCCCCAGCATTTT,CASSYDRGDQPQHF